This is a list of T cell receptor beta chains from one sample in a study of T cells after yellow fever vaccination. TCRdb passed the 5' RACE reads through MiXCR, listing each CDR3 protein once. This sample has 120,000 or so distinct CDR3 sequences; 8% to 10% occur once, and the top ten carry 30% to 50%. This sample comprised CD8+ T cells sorted from PBMCs, obtained on the day of the yellow fever booster vaccination. The receptors originated from a man aged 18 to 29 who received the YFV17D yellow fever vaccine. The CDR3 runs from the conserved cysteine through the conserved F or W.

v_gene: TRBV11-2; j_gene: TRBJ2-3; CDR3aa: CASSTRALVNTQYF
v_gene: TRBV4-1; j_gene: TRBJ2-2; CDR3aa: CASSQLTGVLFTGELFF
v_gene: TRBV5-1; j_gene: TRBJ1-5; CDR3aa: CASSLGGTHQPQHF
v_gene: TRBV25-1; j_gene: TRBJ2-5; CDR3aa: CASSSAVQETQYF
v_gene: TRBV6-5; j_gene: TRBJ1-3; CDR3aa: CASSYVGSGNTIYF
v_gene: TRBV6-4; j_gene: TRBJ2-2; CDR3aa: CASSPSESGELFF
v_gene: TRBV4-1; j_gene: TRBJ1-4; CDR3aa: CASSQDAGRTPKLFF
v_gene: TRBV20-1; j_gene: TRBJ2-2; CDR3aa: CSARMDGRDTGELFF
v_gene: TRBV12-3/TRBV12-4; j_gene: TRBJ1-2; CDR3aa: CASSPQGTFNYGYTF
v_gene: TRBV12-3/TRBV12-4; j_gene: TRBJ2-1; CDR3aa: CASSPHRGGAGNEQFF
v_gene: TRBV11-2; j_gene: TRBJ2-5; CDR3aa: CASSSPWAGHVETQYF
v_gene: TRBV7-9; j_gene: TRBJ2-5; CDR3aa: CASSPTWETQYF
v_gene: TRBV6-5; j_gene: TRBJ2-7; CDR3aa: CASSYEVRGESEQYF
v_gene: TRBV2; j_gene: TRBJ2-1; CDR3aa: CASRAGARSSYNEQFF
v_gene: TRBV7-9; j_gene: TRBJ1-2; CDR3aa: CASSSSAGTYGYTF
v_gene: TRBV11-2; j_gene: TRBJ2-2; CDR3aa: CASSNGRQGRNGELFF
v_gene: TRBV2; j_gene: TRBJ1-2; CDR3aa: CASSEKFVREAYGYTF
v_gene: TRBV6-6; j_gene: TRBJ2-7; CDR3aa: CASSYSLEKGAKYEQYF
v_gene: TRBV5-4; j_gene: TRBJ2-1; CDR3aa: CASSYGTSGNNEQFF
v_gene: TRBV12-3/TRBV12-4; j_gene: TRBJ2-3; CDR3aa: CASSDTDTQYF
v_gene: TRBV15; j_gene: TRBJ1-5; CDR3aa: CATSRDSTGGDQPQHF
v_gene: TRBV7-6; j_gene: TRBJ1-1; CDR3aa: CASSLAGDGFAEAFF
v_gene: TRBV7-9; j_gene: TRBJ1-5; CDR3aa: CASSTLGVNQPQHF
v_gene: TRBV7-9; j_gene: TRBJ2-5; CDR3aa: CASSSTGTGFGETQYF
v_gene: TRBV7-9; j_gene: TRBJ1-1; CDR3aa: CASSKRTNSEAFF
v_gene: TRBV7-3; j_gene: TRBJ2-1; CDR3aa: CASSSRGVPYNEQFF
v_gene: TRBV9; j_gene: TRBJ1-1; CDR3aa: CASSARLIQGAQDTEAFF
v_gene: TRBV9; j_gene: TRBJ2-7; CDR3aa: CASSVGTGTYEQYF
v_gene: TRBV4-3; j_gene: TRBJ2-7; CDR3aa: CASSPGLAGAEYEQYF
v_gene: TRBV7-2; j_gene: TRBJ2-1; CDR3aa: CASSLTGQGKFF
v_gene: TRBV7-9; j_gene: TRBJ2-5; CDR3aa: CASSSPRDRAETQYF
v_gene: TRBV30; j_gene: TRBJ1-1; CDR3aa: CAWGQNTEAFF
v_gene: TRBV7-6; j_gene: TRBJ2-5; CDR3aa: CASSLGLGLGETQYF
v_gene: TRBV7-9; j_gene: TRBJ1-1; CDR3aa: CASSLEGGEAFF
v_gene: TRBV6-5; j_gene: TRBJ2-3; CDR3aa: CASRRRATWSTDTQYF
v_gene: TRBV10-3; j_gene: TRBJ2-2; CDR3aa: CAISQTSRAGELFF
v_gene: TRBV29-1; j_gene: TRBJ2-1; CDR3aa: CSVVGRYNNEQFF
v_gene: TRBV4-3; j_gene: TRBJ1-4; CDR3aa: CASSQDFRGQEKLFF
v_gene: TRBV12-3/TRBV12-4; j_gene: TRBJ2-7; CDR3aa: CASRPTGPSYEQYF
v_gene: TRBV5-6; j_gene: TRBJ2-6; CDR3aa: CASSLLGRVGIGANVLTF
v_gene: TRBV27; j_gene: TRBJ2-3; CDR3aa: CASSQGQGAGDTQYF
v_gene: TRBV5-1; j_gene: TRBJ2-3; CDR3aa: CASSSETSERGAGTDTQYF
v_gene: TRBV12-3/TRBV12-4; j_gene: TRBJ1-5; CDR3aa: CASSLRGLNDSQPQHF
v_gene: TRBV4-2; j_gene: TRBJ2-2; CDR3aa: CASSQLGAANTGELFF
v_gene: TRBV7-2; j_gene: TRBJ2-3; CDR3aa: CASSLTASDTQYF
v_gene: TRBV15; j_gene: TRBJ2-3; CDR3aa: CATSRDRSSEGTQYF
v_gene: TRBV5-1; j_gene: TRBJ2-3; CDR3aa: CASSTGKFTDYSSTDTQYF
v_gene: TRBV7-9; j_gene: TRBJ2-3; CDR3aa: CASSQGTGSITDTQYF
v_gene: TRBV4-1; j_gene: TRBJ1-4; CDR3aa: CASSARGETNEKLFF
v_gene: TRBV29-1; j_gene: TRBJ1-2; CDR3aa: CSAGSPGGGGYTF
v_gene: TRBV6-2/TRBV6-3; j_gene: TRBJ2-1; CDR3aa: CASSYRTGAYNEQFF
v_gene: TRBV14; j_gene: TRBJ2-7; CDR3aa: CASSQGRENYEQYF
v_gene: TRBV7-9; j_gene: TRBJ2-5; CDR3aa: CASSLGSQETQYF
v_gene: TRBV29-1; j_gene: TRBJ1-4; CDR3aa: CSVKPTGDEKLFF
v_gene: TRBV7-9; j_gene: TRBJ2-6; CDR3aa: CASSAGTDGTGANVLTF
v_gene: TRBV11-2; j_gene: TRBJ1-1; CDR3aa: CASSLDGFGRDRQNTEAFF
v_gene: TRBV5-6; j_gene: TRBJ1-2; CDR3aa: CASSLPTDYGYTF
v_gene: TRBV5-1; j_gene: TRBJ2-3; CDR3aa: CASSLSLRGRDTDTQYF
v_gene: TRBV4-1; j_gene: TRBJ2-1; CDR3aa: CASSRERGGPYNEQFF
v_gene: TRBV27; j_gene: TRBJ2-7; CDR3aa: CASSSPIRQGTYEQYF